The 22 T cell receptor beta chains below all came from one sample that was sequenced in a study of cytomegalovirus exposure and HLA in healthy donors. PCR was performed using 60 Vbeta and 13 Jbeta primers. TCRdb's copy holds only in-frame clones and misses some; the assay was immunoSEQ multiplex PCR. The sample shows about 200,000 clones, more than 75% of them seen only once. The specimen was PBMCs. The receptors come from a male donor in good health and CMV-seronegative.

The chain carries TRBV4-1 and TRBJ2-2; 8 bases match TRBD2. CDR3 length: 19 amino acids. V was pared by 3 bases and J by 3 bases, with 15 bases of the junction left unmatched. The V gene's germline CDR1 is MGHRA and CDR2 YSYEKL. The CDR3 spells CASSQPLASGRVDTGELFF. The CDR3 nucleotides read TGCGCCAGCAGCCAGCCGTTAGCCAGCGGGAGAGTAGACACCGGGGAGCTGTTTTTT.

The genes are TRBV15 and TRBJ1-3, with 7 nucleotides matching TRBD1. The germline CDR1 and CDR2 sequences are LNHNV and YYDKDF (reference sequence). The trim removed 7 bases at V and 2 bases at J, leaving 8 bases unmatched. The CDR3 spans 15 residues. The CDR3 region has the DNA TGTGCCACCACCCTTGAACAGGGGCCTGGAAACACCATATATTTT. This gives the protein CATTLEQGPGNTIYF.

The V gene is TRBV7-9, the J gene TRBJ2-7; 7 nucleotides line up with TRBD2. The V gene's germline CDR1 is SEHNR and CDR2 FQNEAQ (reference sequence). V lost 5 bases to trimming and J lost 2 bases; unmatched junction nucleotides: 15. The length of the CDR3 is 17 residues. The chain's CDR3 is CASSPGVRGGRPYEQYF. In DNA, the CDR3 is TGTGCCAGCAGCCCCGGGGTTAGGGGCGGGAGACCCTACGAGCAGTACTTC.

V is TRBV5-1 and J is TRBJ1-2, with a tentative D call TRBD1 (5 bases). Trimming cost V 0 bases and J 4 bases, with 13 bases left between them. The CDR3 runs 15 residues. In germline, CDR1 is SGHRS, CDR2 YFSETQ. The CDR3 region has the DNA TGCGCCAGCAGCTTGGTTCTCCAGGGAGGCTATGGCTACACCTTC. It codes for CASSLVLQGGYGYTF. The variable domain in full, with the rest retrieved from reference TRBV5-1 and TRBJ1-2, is KAGVTQTPRYLIKTRGQQVTLSCSPISGHRSVSWYQQTPGQGLQFLFEYFSETQRNKGNFPGRFSGRQFSNSRSEMNVSTLELGDSALYLCASSLVLQGGYGYTFGSGTRLTVV.

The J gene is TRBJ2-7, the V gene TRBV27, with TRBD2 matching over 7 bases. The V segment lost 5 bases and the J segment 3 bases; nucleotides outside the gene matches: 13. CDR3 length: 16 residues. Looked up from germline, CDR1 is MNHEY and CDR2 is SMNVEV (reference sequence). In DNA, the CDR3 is TGTGCCAGCAGTAGCCGCATCGGCGGGAGCGTCTACGAGCAGTACTTC. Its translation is CASSSRIGGSVYEQYF.

The CDR3 loop reads CASSLDGTSGRNEQFF. DNA of the CDR3: TGTGCCAGCAGCTTAGACGGGACTAGCGGGAGGAATGAGCAGTTCTTC. The chain couples TRBV7-6 to TRBJ2-1, with 15 bases lining up with TRBD2. The trim removed 1 base at V and 7 bases at J, leaving 2 bases unmatched. The CDR3 covers 16 residues. Germline loops: CDR1 SGHVS, CDR2 FNYEAQ.

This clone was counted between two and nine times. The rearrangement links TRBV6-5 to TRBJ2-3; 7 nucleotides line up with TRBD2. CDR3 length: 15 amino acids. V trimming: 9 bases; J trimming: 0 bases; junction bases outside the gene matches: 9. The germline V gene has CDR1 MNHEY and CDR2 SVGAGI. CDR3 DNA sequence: TGTGCCAGTAATAAGGCTAGCGGTAGCACAGATACGCAGTATTTT. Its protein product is CASNKASGSTDTQYF.

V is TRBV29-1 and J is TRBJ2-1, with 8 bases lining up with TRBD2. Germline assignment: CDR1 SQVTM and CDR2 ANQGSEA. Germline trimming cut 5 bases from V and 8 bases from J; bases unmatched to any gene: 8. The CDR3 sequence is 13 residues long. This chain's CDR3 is CSVQSGSFDEQFF. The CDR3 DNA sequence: TGCAGCGTTCAAAGCGGGAGTTTCGATGAGCAGTTCTTC.

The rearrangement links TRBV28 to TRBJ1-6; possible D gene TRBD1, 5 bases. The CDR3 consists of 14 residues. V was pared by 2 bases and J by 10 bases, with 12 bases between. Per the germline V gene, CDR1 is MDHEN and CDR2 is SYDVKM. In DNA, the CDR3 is TGTGCCAGCAGTTTAAGACGGCCAGGGTCACCCCTCCACTTT. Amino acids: CASSLRRPGSPLHF.

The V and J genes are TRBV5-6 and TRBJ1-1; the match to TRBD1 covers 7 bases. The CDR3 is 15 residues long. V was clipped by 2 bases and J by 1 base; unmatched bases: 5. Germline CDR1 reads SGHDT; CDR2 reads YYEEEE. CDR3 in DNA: TGTGCCAGCAGCTTAGATCAGGGGGAGAACACTGAAGCTTTCTTT. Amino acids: CASSLDQGENTEAFF.

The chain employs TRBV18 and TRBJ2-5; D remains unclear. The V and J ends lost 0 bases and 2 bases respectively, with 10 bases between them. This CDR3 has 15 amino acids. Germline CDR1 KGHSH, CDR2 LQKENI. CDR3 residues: CASSPPVLRQETQYF. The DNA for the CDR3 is TGTGCCAGCTCACCACCGGTATTACGGCAAGAGACCCAGTACTTC.

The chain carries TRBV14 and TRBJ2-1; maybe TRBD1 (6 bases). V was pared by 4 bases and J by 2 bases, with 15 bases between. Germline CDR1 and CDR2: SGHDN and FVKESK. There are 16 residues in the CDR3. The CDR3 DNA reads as TGTGCCAGCAGCCTGAAGGACAGATCTCCCTACAATGAGCAGTTCTTC. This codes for CASSLKDRSPYNEQFF.

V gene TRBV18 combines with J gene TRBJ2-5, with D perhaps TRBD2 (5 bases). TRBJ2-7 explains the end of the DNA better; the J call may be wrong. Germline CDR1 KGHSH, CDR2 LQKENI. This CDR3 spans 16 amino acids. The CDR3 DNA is TGTGCCAGCTCACCCGAAGCGGTCTTAAACTCCTACGAGCAGTACTTC. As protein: CASSPEAVLNSYEQYF.

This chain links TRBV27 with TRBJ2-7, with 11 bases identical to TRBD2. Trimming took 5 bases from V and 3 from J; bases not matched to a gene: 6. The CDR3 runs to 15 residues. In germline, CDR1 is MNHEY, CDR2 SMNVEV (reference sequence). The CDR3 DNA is TGTGCCAGCAGTAGAACTAGCGGGAGAGGCTACGAGCAGTACTTC. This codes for CASSRTSGRGYEQYF.

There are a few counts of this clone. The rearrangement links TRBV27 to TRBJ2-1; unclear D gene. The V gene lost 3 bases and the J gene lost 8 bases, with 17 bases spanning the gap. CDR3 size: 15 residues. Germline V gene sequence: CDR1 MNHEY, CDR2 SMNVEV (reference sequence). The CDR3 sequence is CASSFARLTVHEQFF. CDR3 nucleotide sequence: TGTGCCAGCAGTTTCGCTAGATTAACGGTCCATGAGCAGTTCTTC.

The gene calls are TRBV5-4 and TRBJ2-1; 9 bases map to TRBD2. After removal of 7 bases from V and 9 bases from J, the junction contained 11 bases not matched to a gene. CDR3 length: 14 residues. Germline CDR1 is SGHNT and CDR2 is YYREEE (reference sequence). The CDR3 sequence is CASQISGRGVEQFF. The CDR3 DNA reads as TGTGCCAGCCAAATTAGCGGGAGAGGGGTTGAGCAGTTCTTC.

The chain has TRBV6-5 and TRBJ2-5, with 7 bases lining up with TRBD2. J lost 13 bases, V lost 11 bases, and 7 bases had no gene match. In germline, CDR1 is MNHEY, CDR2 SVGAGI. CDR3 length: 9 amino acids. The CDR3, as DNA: TGTGCCCGCCTAGCGGACCGGTACTTC. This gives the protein CARLADRYF.

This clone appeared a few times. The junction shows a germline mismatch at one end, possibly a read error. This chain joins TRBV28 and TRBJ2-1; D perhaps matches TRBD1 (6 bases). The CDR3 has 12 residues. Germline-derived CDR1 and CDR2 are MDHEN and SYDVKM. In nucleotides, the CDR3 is TGTGCCAGCACCTCTGAGGGGGATATTATGGTCTTC. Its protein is CASTSEGDIMVF. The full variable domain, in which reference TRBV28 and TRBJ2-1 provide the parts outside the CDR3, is DVKVTQSSRYLVKRTGEKVFLECVQDMDHENMFWYRQDPGLGLRLIYFSYDVKMKEKGDIPEGYSVSREKKERFSLILESASTNQTSMYLCASTSEGDIMVFGPGTRLTVL.

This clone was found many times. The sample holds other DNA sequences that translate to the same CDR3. The CDR3 DNA follows: TGTGCCAGCAGAAGACAGGGGGTCCAAGAGACCCAGTACTTC. Protein product: CASRRQGVQETQYF. V gene TRBV2 combines with J gene TRBJ2-5; 9 bases are shared with TRBD1. V was clipped by 6 bases and J by 1 base; unmatched bases: 3. Germline V lookup: CDR1 SNHLY, CDR2 FYNNEI. The CDR3 covers 14 residues. The full variable domain, with the rest looked up from reference TRBV2 and TRBJ2-5, is EPEVTQTPSHQVTQMGQEVILRCVPISNHLYFYWYRQILGQKVEFLVSFYNNEISEKSEIFDDQFSVERPDGSNFTLKIRSTKLEDSAMYFCASRRQGVQETQYFGPGTRLLVL.

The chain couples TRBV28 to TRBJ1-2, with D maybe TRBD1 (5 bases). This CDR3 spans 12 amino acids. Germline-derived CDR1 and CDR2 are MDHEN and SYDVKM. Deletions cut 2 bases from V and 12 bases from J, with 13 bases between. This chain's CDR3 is CASSLLRGGDTF. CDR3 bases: TGTGCCAGCAGTTTACTACGGGGGGGGGACACCTTC.

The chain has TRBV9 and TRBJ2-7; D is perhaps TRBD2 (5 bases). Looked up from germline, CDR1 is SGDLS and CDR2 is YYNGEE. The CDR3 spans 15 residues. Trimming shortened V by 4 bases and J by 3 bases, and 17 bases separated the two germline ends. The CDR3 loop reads CASSPMGSAIYEQYF. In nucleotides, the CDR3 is TGTGCCAGCAGCCCTATGGGTAGCGCCATCTACGAGCAGTACTTC.

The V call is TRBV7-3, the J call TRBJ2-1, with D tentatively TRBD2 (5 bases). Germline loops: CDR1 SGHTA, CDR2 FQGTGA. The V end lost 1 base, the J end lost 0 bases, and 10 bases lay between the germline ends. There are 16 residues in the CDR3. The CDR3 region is CASSLRGGPSYNEQFF. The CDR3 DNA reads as TGTGCCAGCAGCTTAAGAGGCGGGCCCTCCTACAATGAGCAGTTCTTC.